The next 30 T cell receptor beta chains were all read from a single sample in a study of blood T cell repertoires in COVID-19. The data were produced by immunoSEQ multiplex PCR, yet TCRdb's version contains in-frame clones alone and is incomplete. The profile shows fewer than 250,000 clones, 65% to 85% of them singletons. The sequenced sample consisted of peripheral blood. These receptors were collected from a human donor in a cohort sampled during active COVID-19.

This clone occurred a few times. This chain's CDR3 is CASTFNHAGGGYEQYF. In nucleotides, the CDR3 is TGTGCCAGTACCTTTAATCACGCGGGAGGGGGATACGAGCAGTACTTC. This chain joins TRBV19 and TRBJ2-7, with 9 nucleotides matching TRBD2. CDR3 length: 16 amino acids. Germline loops: CDR1 LNHDA, CDR2 SQIVND (reference sequence). After removal of 7 bases from V and 4 bases from J, the junction contained 14 bases not matched to a gene. The complete variable domain, with remaining parts taken from reference TRBV19 and TRBJ2-7, reads DGGITQSPKYLFRKEGQNVTLSCEQNLNHDAMYWYRQDPGQGLRLIYYSQIVNDFQKGDIAEGYSVSREKKESFPLTVTSAQKNPTAFYLCASTFNHAGGGYEQYFGPGTRLTVT.

This clone was seen a few times. The DNA of the CDR3 is TGTGCCAGCTCACCTCCGGGACAGGAGGCTGAAGCTTTCTTT. It yields the protein CASSPPGQEAEAFF. This chain uses TRBV18 with TRBJ1-1; TRBD1 aligns across 8 bases. J was trimmed by 6 bases and V by 3 bases; bases with no gene match: 6. In germline, CDR1 is KGHSH, CDR2 LQKENI. CDR3 length: 14 amino acids.

V and J are TRBV9 and TRBJ2-2, with D possibly being TRBD1 (7 bases). The V gene's germline CDR1 is SGDLS and CDR2 YYNGEE. The germline V and J ends were trimmed by 3 bases and 4 bases, with 13 bases remaining between them. There are 15 residues in the CDR3. This CDR3 is CASSANRGGTGELFF. DNA for the CDR3: TGTGCCAGCAGCGCTAACAGGGGAGGCACCGGGGAGCTGTTTTTT.

This chain links TRBV19 with TRBJ2-3; D call uncertain. Germline V gene lookup returns CDR1 LNHDA and CDR2 SQIVND (reference sequence). The CDR3 is made up of 15 amino acids. V lost 4 bases and J lost 0, with 11 bases in between. CDR3 DNA: TGTGCCAGTAGTAGCCCCAGGATAAGCACAGATACGCAGTATTTT. This gives the protein CASSSPRISTDTQYF.

Concerning this clone itself: One junction end does not reproduce the germline sequence, and a read error may be involved. The CDR3 loop reads CATSEASGSYDEQFF. CDR3 nucleotide sequence: TGTGCCACCAGTGAGGCTAGCGGGAGCTACGATGAGCAGTTCTTC. The chain joins TRBV24-1 to TRBJ2-1, with 10 bases lining up with TRBD2. The CDR3 loop spans 15 amino acids. Germline CDR1 is KGHDR and CDR2 is SFDVKD.

The genes are TRBV28 and TRBJ1-2, with D possibly being TRBD1 (5 bases). There are 14 residues in the CDR3. Germline CDR1 is MDHEN and CDR2 is SYDVKM. V lost 2 bases and J lost 5, with 12 bases in between. CDR3 sequence (DNA): TGTGCCAGCAGTTTAAGTGGGGCAACTTATGGCTACACCTTC. Its translation: CASSLSGATYGYTF.

The chain joins TRBV6-5 to TRBJ1-5; a weak D match, TRBD1 (5 bases). Trimming took 2 bases from V and 2 from J, leaving 10 bases between them. The V gene's germline CDR1 is MNHEY and CDR2 SVGAGI. The CDR3 is 15 amino acids. DNA of the CDR3: TGTGCCAGCAGTTACGGCGGGACGGGCAATCAGCCCCAGCATTTT. Residues: CASSYGGTGNQPQHF.

The chain carries TRBV14 and TRBJ2-3; 8 positions match TRBD1. The junction had 6 bases not matched to a gene; V was cut back by 4 bases and J by 0 bases. This CDR3 is 16 amino acids long. Germline V gene data show CDR1 as SGHDN and CDR2 as FVKESK. In DNA form, the CDR3 reads TGTGCCAGCAGCCGCTTGGACAGGGTGAGCACAGATACGCAGTATTTT. Amino acid sequence: CASSRLDRVSTDTQYF.

The count of this clone is one. The chain joins TRBV18 to TRBJ1-1; the D gene is possibly TRBD1 (6 bases). Trimming took 2 bases from V and 3 from J, leaving 16 bases between them. This CDR3 spans 16 amino acids. Germline lookup yields CDR1 KGHSH and CDR2 LQKENI. The CDR3 sequence is CASSPSADRSYTEAFF. In DNA, the CDR3 is TGTGCCAGCTCACCATCAGCGGACAGATCGTACACTGAAGCTTTCTTT.

The V gene is TRBV6-5, the J gene TRBJ2-7; 9 bases fit TRBD1. This CDR3 comprises 14 residues. Germline CDR1 is MNHEY and CDR2 is SVGAGI. The ends lost 5 bases at V and 2 bases at J; junction bases unmatched: 4. CDR3 in DNA: TGTGCCAGCAGTAAGGGACAGGGCACCTACGAGCAGTACTTC. Its translation: CASSKGQGTYEQYF.

For the CDR3, the DNA is TGTGCCAGTAGTCCCCGGGGTCGGACAGGGGCGAACACTGAAGCTTTCTTT. It is translated as CASSPRGRTGANTEAFF. This sequence joins TRBV19 and TRBJ1-1; 9 nucleotides align to TRBD1. CDR3 length: 17 residues. V shed 5 bases, J shed 1 base, and the junction held 11 bases outside the gene matches. Germline V gene lookup returns CDR1 LNHDA and CDR2 SQIVND (reference sequence).

The CDR3 bases are TGTGCCAGCAGTTCGACAGATTCACCCCTCCACTTT. The encoded protein is CASSSTDSPLHF. The V call is TRBV6-5, the J call TRBJ1-6; maybe TRBD1 (5 bases). Germline CDR1 is MNHEY and CDR2 is SVGAGI. The V end was cut by 4 bases, the J end by 8 bases, with 6 bases between. The CDR3 loop spans 12 amino acids.

This sequence joins TRBV7-2 and TRBJ1-5; D ambiguous. Per germline, CDR1 SGHTA and CDR2 FQGNSA. The CDR3 loop spans 13 amino acids. The V gene lost 1 base and the J gene lost 5 bases, with 6 bases spanning the gap. The CDR3 region has the DNA TGTGCCAGCAGCTTAGTGTCAGATCAGCCCCAGCATTTT. It yields the protein CASSLVSDQPQHF.

The V call is TRBV5-1, the J call TRBJ2-7; the match to TRBD2 covers 7 bases. CDR1 is SGHRS, CDR2 YFSETQ, per germline. The V segment lost 0 bases and the J segment 4 bases; nucleotides outside the gene matches: 4. The CDR3 contains 14 residues. CDR3 nucleotides: TGCGCCAGCAGCTTGGGAGCGGGGAGGTACGAGCAGTACTTC. It specifies CASSLGAGRYEQYF.

The rearrangement uses TRBV10-3 and TRBJ1-1; D may be TRBD1 (6 bases). This CDR3 has 13 residues. Deletions cut 6 bases from V and 1 base from J, with 9 bases between. CDR1 is ENHRY and CDR2 is SYGVKD in the germline V gene. The CDR3 bases are TGTGCCATCAGCACAGGGCAGAACACTGAAGCTTTCTTT. Translation: CAISTGQNTEAFF.

Details on this clone: This sample also contains other DNA sequences that code for the same CDR3. The V and J genes are TRBV5-1 and TRBJ2-2, with D perhaps TRBD2 (6 bases). The CDR3 is 16 amino acids. CDR1 and CDR2 (germline): SGHRS, YFSETQ. V shed 0 bases and J shed 1 base, with 10 bases lying between them. The CDR3 region is CASSLVGGVNTGELFF. CDR3 DNA: TGCGCCAGCAGCTTGGTAGGCGGGGTGAACACCGGGGAGCTGTTTTTT. Together with reference TRBV5-1 and TRBJ2-2, the CDR3 gives the full variable domain: KAGVTQTPRYLIKTRGQQVTLSCSPISGHRSVSWYQQTPGQGLQFLFEYFSETQRNKGNFPGRFSGRQFSNSRSEMNVSTLELGDSALYLCASSLVGGVNTGELFFGEGSRLTVL.

On this clone: The sample has other DNA sequences that encode this CDR3 too. The chain is built from TRBV19 and TRBJ1-5; TRBD1 matches 10 bases. The CDR3 is 14 amino acids. The germline V gene has CDR1 LNHDA and CDR2 SQIVND (reference sequence). The J segment lost 4 bases and the V segment lost 5 bases, leaving 2 bases of the junction unmatched. The CDR3 loop reads CASSGQGGNQPQHF. The CDR3, as DNA: TGTGCCAGTAGTGGACAGGGGGGAAATCAGCCCCAGCATTTT.

The V gene is TRBV7-3, the J gene TRBJ1-1, with 8 bases identical to TRBD1. Germline assignment: CDR1 SGHTA and CDR2 FQGTGA. Trimming removed 2 bases from V and 6 bases from J; junction bases left unmatched: 8. The CDR3 loop spans 15 amino acids. The chain's CDR3 is CASSLSGQGFPEAFF. The CDR3 DNA reads TGTGCCAGCAGCTTATCCGGACAGGGCTTTCCTGAAGCTTTCTTT.

This clone was counted once. The chain combines TRBV19 with TRBJ1-5; 12 nucleotides align to TRBD1. The CDR3 is 14 residues long. Germline trimming cut 10 bases from V and 6 bases from J; bases unmatched to any gene: 7. Germline loops: CDR1 LNHDA, CDR2 SQIVND (reference sequence). The CDR3 DNA follows: TGTGCCACTACGGGACAGGGGGCTGTTCAGCCCCAGCATTTT. Translated, it gives CATTGQGAVQPQHF.

The CDR3 DNA is TGTGCCAGCAGTTTATTGGGGGCAGGTAACACTGAAGCTTTCTTT. Translated: CASSLLGAGNTEAFF. The chain has TRBV28 and TRBJ1-1; maybe TRBD1 (6 bases). Trimming removed 1 base from V and 2 bases from J, with 11 bases in between. Germline CDR1 is MDHEN and CDR2 is SYDVKM. This CDR3 is built from 15 residues.

The rearrangement joins TRBV5-1 to TRBJ2-2; the D gene is possibly TRBD2 (7 bases). The CDR3 runs 16 residues. Trimming took 0 bases from V and 2 from J, leaving 11 bases between them. The germline V gene encodes CDR1 SGHRS and CDR2 YFSETQ. CDR3 protein: CASSLASGGNTGELFF. The CDR3 DNA reads TGCGCCAGCAGCTTGGCTTCGGGGGGCAACACCGGGGAGCTGTTTTTT.

The chain is built from TRBV2 and TRBJ1-1, with D maybe TRBD1 (5 bases). Germline V lookup: CDR1 SNHLY, CDR2 FYNNEI. This CDR3 has 13 residues. Trimming stripped 2 bases from V and 3 bases from J, with 7 bases between. The CDR3 loop is CASSEQGDTEAFF. The CDR3 DNA reads TGTGCCAGCAGTGAACAGGGTGACACTGAAGCTTTCTTT.

The chain combines TRBV3-1 (or the pseudogene TRBV3-2) with TRBJ2-5; TRBD2 matches at 9 bases. CDR1 is LGHDT and CDR2 is YNNKEL in the germline V gene (reference sequence). Trimming cost V 5 bases and J 3 bases; bases outside gene matches: 7. This CDR3 comprises 15 residues. Here the CDR3 reads CASSFMTSGKETQYF. CDR3 nucleotides: TGTGCCAGCAGCTTCATGACTAGCGGCAAAGAGACCCAGTACTTC.

The rearrangement uses TRBV6-2 or TRBV6-3 and TRBJ2-3; a possible D gene is TRBD2 (6 bases). The V and J ends lost 2 bases and 4 bases respectively, with 13 bases between them. CDR3 length: 15 amino acids. The germline V gene has CDR1 MNHEY and CDR2 SVGEGT. CDR3 region: CASSYEVAEPDTQYF. The CDR3 DNA is TGTGCCAGCAGTTACGAGGTAGCGGAACCAGATACGCAGTATTTT.

The J gene is TRBJ2-2, the V gene TRBV5-1; the D gene is possibly TRBD1 (6 bases). The CDR3 is made up of 16 amino acids. CDR1 SGHRS and CDR2 YFSETQ come from the germline V gene. V shed 4 bases and J shed 1 base, with 14 bases lying between them. The CDR3 loop reads CASSLTGQMNTGELFF. CDR3 DNA sequence: TGCGCCAGCAGCCTTACAGGGCAGATGAACACCGGGGAGCTGTTTTTT.

The chain carries TRBV7-3 and TRBJ2-5; tentative D call: TRBD2 (6 bases). Trimming took off 0 bases at V and 5 bases at J, with 13 bases between the two ends. The CDR3 consists of 15 residues. From germline, CDR1 is SGHTA and CDR2 FQGTGA. The CDR3 DNA reads as TGTGCCAGCAGCTTAACGAACGGAGGGTACGAGACCCAGTACTTC. Translation: CASSLTNGGYETQYF.

The chain employs TRBV9 and TRBJ2-7; D gene ambiguous. The CDR3 contains 15 residues. Germline loops: CDR1 SGDLS, CDR2 YYNGEE. Trimming took off 0 bases at V and 2 bases at J, with 12 bases between the two ends. DNA for the CDR3: TGTGCCAGCAGCGTAGGGGCCAGAGAAACCTACGAGCAGTACTTC. Protein sequence: CASSVGARETYEQYF.

CDR3 DNA: TGTGCCCAAGACGGCGGCGGCTACGAGCAGTACTTC. As protein: CAQDGGGYEQYF. The chain carries TRBV30 and TRBJ2-7; D is undetermined. The CDR3 is made up of 12 amino acids. Germline CDR1 reads GTSNPN; CDR2 reads SVGIG (reference sequence). V was trimmed by 8 bases and J by 3 bases, leaving 14 bases between them.

DNA for the CDR3: TGCAGCGTTGAAGAGACGACAGGGTCGAACACCTTC. Its translation is CSVEETTGSNTF. This rearrangement joins TRBV29-1 to TRBJ1-2; 7 positions match TRBD1. Trimming removed 0 bases from V and 12 bases from J; junction bases left unmatched: 7. Per germline, CDR1 SQVTM and CDR2 ANQGSEA. The CDR3 consists of 12 residues.

Here the CDR3 reads CATSDSDEKLFF. CDR3 coding DNA: TGTGCCACCAGTGACTCCGATGAAAAACTGTTTTTT. The gene calls are TRBV24-1 and TRBJ1-4, with D unclear. V lost 4 bases and J lost 6, with 5 bases in between. There are 12 residues in the CDR3. Per the germline V gene, CDR1 is KGHDR and CDR2 is SFDVKD.